Presented here are 26 T cell receptor beta chains from one specimen sequenced in a study of blood T cell repertoires in COVID-19. Data came from immunoSEQ multiplex PCR; TCRdb stores just in-frame clones and leaves some out. Of about 480,000 clones in the sample, around 89% were seen once. Sequencing used peripheral blood. The origin of the receptors is a woman aged 25 to 39 with acute or convalescent COVID-19.

This clone has only one observation. The chain recombines TRBV3-1 (or the pseudogene TRBV3-2) with TRBJ1-1; D is uncertain. With 0 bases removed from V and 4 bases from J, the gap between germline ends came to 9 bases. The CDR3 runs 14 residues. Germline V gene lookup returns CDR1 LGHDT and CDR2 YNNKEL (reference sequence). CDR3 sequence: CASSQDFTGTEAFF. In DNA, the CDR3 is TGTGCCAGCAGCCAAGATTTCACGGGCACTGAAGCTTTCTTT.

The chain combines TRBV24-1 with TRBJ2-3; TRBD1 agrees at 9 bases. Unmatched junction bases numbered 1, after V lost 1 base and J lost 0 bases. The germline V gene has CDR1 KGHDR and CDR2 SFDVKD. The CDR3 is 16 residues long. The CDR3 nucleotides are TGTGCCACCAGTGATTTAGGGACAGGGAGCACAGATACGCAGTATTTT. Residues: CATSDLGTGSTDTQYF.

This clone was observed a handful of times. CDR3 nucleotide sequence: TGCAGTGCTAGTAAAGAGGTGAGGAACACTGAAGCTTTCTTT. As protein: CSASKEVRNTEAFF. This chain uses TRBV20-1 with TRBJ1-1, with D unresolved. The V gene's germline CDR1 is DFQATT and CDR2 SNEGSKA (reference sequence). The ends were cut back, 3 bases at V and 1 base at J, with 12 bases in the middle. This CDR3 spans 14 amino acids.

This clone was recorded once. The chain employs TRBV5-4 and TRBJ2-6, with 7 positions matching TRBD1. V trimming: 4 bases; J trimming: 5 bases; junction bases outside the gene matches: 3. CDR1 and CDR2 (germline): SGHNT, YYREEE (reference sequence). The CDR3 spans 14 residues. The CDR3 sequence is CASSHRGWANVLTF. As DNA, the CDR3 is TGTGCCAGCAGCCACAGGGGCTGGGCCAACGTCCTGACTTTC.

Regarding this clone: Other DNA sequences in the same sample also yield this CDR3. The CDR3 nucleotides are TGTGCCAGCAGCTTATTGGCGGGGATGAACACTGAAGCTTTCTTT. This codes for CASSLLAGMNTEAFF. The chain carries TRBV7-6 and TRBJ1-1; D remains ambiguous. CDR1 and CDR2 (germline): SGHVS, FNYEAQ. V lost 2 bases and J lost 0, with 10 bases in between. The CDR3 runs to 15 residues. The full variable domain, its missing parts supplied by reference TRBV7-6 and TRBJ1-1, is GAGVSQSPRYKVTKRGQDVALRCDPISGHVSLYWYRQALGQGPEFLTYFNYEAQQDKSGLPNDRFSAERPEGSISTLTIQRTEQRDSAMYRCASSLLAGMNTEAFFGQGTRLTVV.

The chain is built from TRBV3-1 (or the pseudogene TRBV3-2) and TRBJ2-1; D perhaps matches TRBD2 (6 bases). The germline gives CDR1 LGHDT, CDR2 YNNKEL (reference sequence). V was trimmed by 4 bases and J by 3 bases, leaving 13 bases between them. The CDR3 has 15 residues. The CDR3 here is CASSRGRGYYNEQFF. CDR3 nucleotides: TGTGCCAGCAGCCGAGGGCGGGGCTACTACAATGAGCAGTTCTTC.

This clone was counted between two and nine times. The gene calls are TRBV25-1 and TRBJ2-7; a possible D gene is TRBD1 (6 bases). The CDR3 sequence is 16 residues long. Germline V lookup: CDR1 MGHDK, CDR2 SYGVNS. V was cut by 4 bases and J by 3 bases, with 19 bases left in between. CDR3 amino acids: CASSVFGGGQIYEQYF. In DNA form, the CDR3 reads TGTGCCAGCAGTGTTTTTGGGGGCGGCCAAATCTACGAGCAGTACTTC.

The rearrangement links TRBV19 to TRBJ2-3; possibly TRBD2 for D (6 bases). The V end lost 7 bases, the J end lost 4 bases, and 15 bases lay between the germline ends. This CDR3 is 14 amino acids long. CDR1 is LNHDA, CDR2 SQIVND, per germline (reference sequence). The CDR3 loop is CASMGGIRSDTQYF. The CDR3 region has the DNA TGTGCCAGTATGGGGGGAATAAGATCAGATACGCAGTATTTT.

This chain uses TRBV27 with TRBJ2-1; perhaps TRBD1 as D (5 bases). Germline loops: CDR1 MNHEY, CDR2 SMNVEV (reference sequence). Trimming removed 4 bases at V and 7 bases at J, with 14 bases between. The CDR3 totals 14 residues. In DNA form, the CDR3 reads TGTGCCAGCAGTTCAGAAACAGGTGTGAATGAGCAGTTCTTC. It is translated as CASSSETGVNEQFF.

The chain links TRBV4-1 to TRBJ1-3; D is ambiguous. The CDR3 is made up of 16 amino acids. The V gene's germline CDR1 is MGHRA and CDR2 YSYEKL. V was cut by 0 bases and J by 0 bases, with 9 bases left in between. The DNA of the CDR3 is TGCGCCAGCAGCCAAGATGGACTCGGCTCTGGAAACACCATATATTTT. Protein product: CASSQDGLGSGNTIYF.

The J gene is TRBJ2-5, the V gene TRBV5-1; 8 bases agree with TRBD1. Germline loops: CDR1 SGHRS, CDR2 YFSETQ. Trimming at V came to 0 bases and at J to 4 bases, leaving 5 bases not matched to a gene. The CDR3 runs 15 residues. CDR3 residues: CASSLGGTGPETQYF. The CDR3 DNA reads TGCGCCAGCAGCTTGGGGGGGACAGGCCCAGAGACCCAGTACTTC.

This clone turned up a few times. The V call is TRBV24-1, the J call TRBJ1-6; weak D call: TRBD1 (5 bases). Trimming took off 4 bases at V and 9 bases at J, with 12 bases between the two ends. This CDR3 contains 14 residues. Germline V CDR1 and CDR2: KGHDR, SFDVKD. CDR3 region: CATSETGNRSPLHF. The CDR3 region has the DNA TGTGCCACCAGTGAAACAGGTAATCGTTCACCCCTCCACTTT.

The table lists this clone with a count of one. The chain is built from TRBV3-1 (or the pseudogene TRBV3-2) and TRBJ1-2; a weak D match, TRBD1 (6 bases). CDR1 is LGHDT, CDR2 YNNKEL, per germline (reference sequence). V shed 0 bases and J shed 4 bases, with 15 bases lying between them. The CDR3 length is 16 residues. The CDR3 spells CASSQDRGGQGYGYTF. The CDR3 nucleotides read TGTGCCAGCAGCCAAGATAGGGGGGGCCAGGGCTATGGCTACACCTTC.

The chain employs TRBV27 and TRBJ2-1, with a tentative D call TRBD1 (6 bases). Per the germline V gene, CDR1 is MNHEY and CDR2 is SMNVEV (reference sequence). The ends were cut back, 5 bases at V and 0 bases at J, with 14 bases in the middle. The CDR3 loop spans 16 amino acids. The CDR3 region has the DNA TGTGCCAGCAGTCCTCTAATGACAGGCTCCTACAATGAGCAGTTCTTC. It specifies CASSPLMTGSYNEQFF.

The chain recombines TRBV12-3 or TRBV12-4 with TRBJ1-2; D perhaps matches TRBD1 (6 bases). The CDR3 loop spans 13 amino acids. Trimming took 7 bases from V and 7 from J, leaving 16 bases between them. The CDR3 sequence is CASNPQGIGGYTF. For the CDR3, the DNA is TGTGCCAGCAACCCCCAGGGGATAGGTGGCTACACCTTC.

This clone was seen only a few times. The chain uses TRBV6-1 and TRBJ1-2; 7 positions agree with TRBD1. This CDR3 is built from 13 residues. V lost 3 bases, J lost 6 bases, and 4 bases stayed unmatched. The germline V gene encodes CDR1 MNHNS and CDR2 SASEGT. The CDR3 coding sequence is TGTGCCAGCAGTGAGCCCCAGGGGGATGGCTACACCTTC. It translates to CASSEPQGDGYTF.

This clone was seen a few times. The V and J genes are TRBV19 and TRBJ1-4, with 10 bases identical to TRBD1. Germline CDR1 reads LNHDA; CDR2 reads SQIVND (reference sequence). Unmatched junction bases numbered 4, after V lost 1 base and J lost 8 bases. This CDR3 has 15 residues. The CDR3: CASSIAGTGVEKLFF. Written as DNA, the CDR3 is TGTGCCAGTAGTATAGCCGGGACAGGGGTGGAAAAACTGTTTTTT.

This clone was seen a handful of times. The chain employs TRBV2 and TRBJ2-2, with 8 nucleotides matching TRBD1. The CDR3 runs to 15 residues. V shed 4 bases and J 4 bases; nucleotides not matched to a gene: 5. From germline, CDR1 is SNHLY and CDR2 FYNNEI. This chain's CDR3 is CASSGRGPGTGELFF. The CDR3 region has the DNA TGTGCCAGCAGTGGCAGGGGGCCGGGCACCGGGGAGCTGTTTTTT.

This chain uses TRBV4-1 with TRBJ2-1, with D perhaps matching TRBD1 (5 bases). Germline V gene data show CDR1 as MGHRA and CDR2 as YSYEKL. V was cut by 1 base and J by 8 bases, with 9 bases left in between. The CDR3 loop spans 13 amino acids. CDR3 protein: CASSQGGWDEQFF. CDR3 sequence (DNA): TGCGCCAGCAGCCAAGGGGGCTGGGATGAGCAGTTCTTC.

The rearrangement links TRBV5-1 to TRBJ1-4; 8 nucleotides align to TRBD1. This CDR3 has 14 amino acids. CDR1 and CDR2 (germline): SGHRS, YFSETQ. V shed 3 bases and J 5 bases; nucleotides not matched to a gene: 3. The CDR3 sequence: CASSWTGPNEKLFF. The CDR3 nucleotides read TGCGCCAGCAGCTGGACAGGGCCAAATGAAAAACTGTTTTTT.

There are a few counts of this clone. This chain uses TRBV7-6 with TRBJ1-6; tentative D call: TRBD1 (6 bases). Trimming removed 9 bases from V and 1 base from J, with 13 bases in between. Looked up from germline, CDR1 is SGHVS and CDR2 is FNYEAQ. The CDR3 length is 15 residues. CDR3 residues: CASGRGTSYNSPLHF. DNA for the CDR3: TGTGCCAGTGGCAGGGGAACATCCTATAATTCACCCCTCCACTTT.

This clone has just a few counts. The chain recombines TRBV5-4 with TRBJ2-7; 7 bases align to TRBD2. This CDR3 region has 13 residues. J was trimmed by 3 bases and V by 4 bases; bases with no gene match: 4. Germline V gene data show CDR1 as SGHNT and CDR2 as YYREEE (reference sequence). In DNA, the CDR3 is TGTGCCAGCAGCACCTGGGGGGGCTACGAGCAGTACTTC. This encodes CASSTWGGYEQYF.

The CDR3 region has the DNA TGCGCCAGCAGCCTATCCGGGACAGGGGATGCCGGGGAGCTGTTTTTT. It encodes CASSLSGTGDAGELFF. This chain links TRBV4-1 with TRBJ2-2; 10 bases map to TRBD1. Germline-derived CDR1 and CDR2 are MGHRA and YSYEKL. The CDR3 loop spans 16 amino acids. Losses at the gene ends were 4 bases for V and 6 bases for J; bases not matched to a gene: 8.

The CDR3 DNA reads TGTGCCAGCAGCTCTACAGACAGGGGTCGAGGCTACACCTTC. Translation: CASSSTDRGRGYTF. The chain couples TRBV5-6 to TRBJ1-2; TRBD1 matches at 8 bases. Germline lookup yields CDR1 SGHDT and CDR2 YYEEEE. The CDR3 has 14 residues. With V trimmed by 3 bases and J by 8 bases, 9 bases remained unmatched.

A few counts support this clone. This rearrangement joins TRBV5-4 to TRBJ2-5, with D possibly TRBD1 on 5 matching bases. The ends were cut back, 0 bases at V and 7 bases at J, with 13 bases in the middle. This CDR3 has 14 amino acids. The germline V gene has CDR1 SGHNT and CDR2 YYREEE (reference sequence). The CDR3: CASSLGGPTSTQYF. The CDR3 DNA follows: TGTGCCAGCAGCTTGGGGGGCCCCACGTCGACCCAGTACTTC. The whole variable domain, filled in from reference TRBV5-4 and TRBJ2-5, reads ETGVTQSPTHLIKTRGQQVTLRCSSQSGHNTVSWYQQALGQGPQFIFQYYREEENGRGNFPPRFSGLQFPNYSSELNVNALELDDSALYLCASSLGGPTSTQYFGPGTRLLVL.

The chain has TRBV5-1 and TRBJ2-1; D uncertain. Germline CDR1 SGHRS, CDR2 YFSETQ. V was clipped by 0 bases and J by 0 bases, with 7 bases between them. This CDR3 spans 15 amino acids. The CDR3 DNA reads as TGCGCCAGCAGCTTGGGAGAGAGCTCCTACAATGAGCAGTTCTTC. Its protein product is CASSLGESSYNEQFF.